The rows below give T cell receptor beta chains drawn from one sample of a study of CXCR3-negative and CXCR3-positive naive CD8 T cells. One entry per CDR3 protein, without DNA, is what TCRdb gives after re-calling the 5' RACE reads. The sample table sets out some 22,000 distinct CDR3 sequences. Sequenced: naive CXCR3- CD8+ T cells from blood. The receptors were sampled from a human donor in good health. Some clones in this sample may be carry-over from other donors' samples. The CDR3 runs from the conserved cysteine through the conserved F or W. Some rows have no size entry. The others give once, few or many, or a class for an expanded clone.

cdr3_length,j_call,clone_size,v_call,cdr3_aa
16,TRBJ2-7,medium-sized,TRBV14,CASSQAKRGPPYEQYF
13,TRBJ2-7,.,TRBV7-6,CASRPDGSYEQYF
15,TRBJ2-2,.,TRBV7-9,CASSLRDTYTGELFF
14,TRBJ2-7,.,TRBV29-1,CSVAGQGRGSEQYF
12,TRBJ1-1,.,TRBV29-1,CSVEGQMVSGFF
15,TRBJ2-3,.,TRBV12-3/TRBV12-4,CASRESGGAPDTQYF
12,TRBJ1-2,.,TRBV28,CASGPEAYGYTF
11,TRBJ2-7,.,TRBV29-1,CSGTGGNEQYF
17,TRBJ2-7,.,TRBV2,CASSEVARNRRTNEQYF
16,TRBJ2-1,medium-sized,TRBV4-2,CASSQEAEYSYNEQFF
14,TRBJ2-7,.,TRBV6-2/TRBV6-3,CASSYWTGSYEQYF
16,TRBJ2-7,.,TRBV29-1,CSAGEAGNYSSYEQYF
20,TRBJ2-7,.,TRBV21-1,CASSKGFLGTSGSRFDEQYF
13,TRBJ2-5,.,TRBV7-6,CASSSEGQGPPYF
13,TRBJ1-2,.,TRBV12-3/TRBV12-4,CASSFEITYGYTF
20,TRBJ2-2,.,TRBV4-3,CASSQDPSGGTLMDTGELFF
15,TRBJ2-3,.,TRBV9,CASSVFGSVGDTQYF
14,TRBJ1-6,.,TRBV6-5,CASSQDFYNSPLHF
11,TRBJ2-1,.,TRBV29-1,CSVRPGQSQFF
16,TRBJ2-2,.,TRBV12-3/TRBV12-4,CASSFETGDGTGELFF
14,TRBJ2-3,.,TRBV15,CATSPHSGGDTQYF
18,TRBJ2-4,.,TRBV19,CASPEPTGGVDDKNIQYF
12,TRBJ1-1,.,TRBV19,CASRIPNTEAFF
14,TRBJ2-3,.,TRBV6-5,CASSDRGGPDTQYF